This T cell receptor beta chain stems from a study of cytomegalovirus exposure and HLA in healthy donors (dated by TCRdb to 2015 to 2018). Concerning the study at large: An earlier analysis of roughly 610 of the donors reported roughly 300 Gb of sequence data and about 120 million unique TCR beta sequences obtained from 150 million to 200 million T cells. Rather than using new phenotypic data, the later analysis identified candidate immune exposures from TCR beta sequences and from how often those sequences occurred across donors. Donor age, sex, ethnicity and CMV serostatus were compiled together with the repertoire data. To decide whether each TCR beta V gene segment behaved as functional or pseudogenic, an earlier analysis of some 600 of the donors relied on high-throughput TCR beta sequencing. In a later analysis, previously published TCR beta repertoires from 500 to 750 donors were re-analyzed and high-resolution HLA genotyping was added so that TCR occurrence patterns could be studied. All discovery cohort repertoires had been generated using a single sequencing platform. Class I and class II HLA loci were covered by the typing at four-digit resolution. Among the roughly 400 genotyped donors, roughly 80% belonged to the genetic ancestry cluster associated with self-reported Caucasian donors. Roughly 300 gigabases of sequencing data and tens of millions of unique TCR sequences were included in an early release covering about 620 HLA-typed donors. The number of typed donors differed by locus: 629-630 for A, B, C, DRB1 and DQB1; roughly 510 for DQA1; around 580 for DPA1; and some 450 for DPB1. Four to six DR-DQ haplotypes were handled as single units for association and clustering, since linkage in the cohort was strong. Using immunosequencing, the study profiled T cell repertoires from fewer than 700 subjects and related those repertoires to cytomegalovirus serostatus. The study aimed to test whether signatures of past pathogen exposure could be identified by cataloging public T cell receptors. On average, 235,054 unique TCR beta nucleotide sequences were sequenced per donor among a few hundred genotyped donors of the cohort, with 15% to 20% of those sequences being non-productive. High-throughput TCR immunosequencing, statistical association of individual TCRs with disease status, and machine learning were combined to predict cytomegalovirus infection status. A later genetic analysis used genome-wide SNP genotypes for about 55% of the 666 donors, treating that subset as a discovery cohort. In addition to the first cohort of 650 to 750 subjects, a separate validation cohort of 100 to 150 different subjects was used.

Study-level results and caveats: The classifier was reported to diagnose cytomegalovirus status with high specificity and sensitivity in both the original cohort and the validation cohort. Linkage disequilibrium might explain the correlated functional status among segregating V segments, but an unknown experimental factor could not be ruled out. A cluster of highly shared sequence variants was judged likely to be a technical artifact of the sequencing pipeline. In an earlier analysis of some 640 of the donors, most TCR beta V segments were observed in productive rearrangements about 87% or about 30% of the time, broadly matching IMGT annotations. While some public TCRs were present in many individuals, most TCR sequences turned up only very rarely across donors. The only immune exposure information available for the cohort was CMV serostatus. A further reported finding was that TCR beta sequences accurately predicted the HLA-A and HLA-B alleles for most subjects in the first cohort. Because the 87-base-pair reads could not distinguish some IMGT-functional V segments, including TRBV6-2 and TRBV6-3, those segments were excluded. The cohort was sequenced for TCR beta chains only, and without alpha or paired-chain data the features that could be detected were limited. A later analysis reported that several top co-occurrence clusters appeared linked to parvovirus B19, influenza, CMV and Epstein-Barr virus. Because HLA typing was unavailable for some donors at each locus, only the typed subset was used in association tests. A later analysis found that HLA-associated TCR beta chains were more clonally expanded and had lower generation probabilities than equally common non-associated chains. Sequencing depth was assumed to be roughly uniform across donors in the presence/absence analyses, though that assumption may not hold. A few of the identified cytomegalovirus-associated TCR beta chains were confirmed in vitro to be specific for cytomegalovirus antigens. In a later analysis, TCR association rates were found to vary across HLA loci, with the most associated TCRs seen for DRB1 alleles and the fewest for HLA-C alleles. At a false discovery rate of 0.05, a later analysis linked under 20,000 TCR beta sequences to specific HLA alleles. Most CMV-associated TCR beta chains appeared to be HLA-restricted in a later analysis, and the HLA associations seemed to be driven largely by CMV exposure. A later genetic analysis associated a missense DCLRE1C variant with V-gene and J-gene trimming of TCR beta chains, and an independent cohort replicated the association. Because counts were too low, 15 to 20 rarely observed V segments, including chromosome 9 orphons, were excluded from the earlier analysis of a few hundred of the donors. In a later genetic analysis, fewer N-insertions in productive TCRs were reported among donors in an Asian-associated ancestry cluster than the 666-donor mean. When HLA alleles, especially DR and DQ, strongly co-occurred, TCR associations were difficult to assign to individual alleles. The study listed approximately 150 TCR beta chains as associated with cytomegalovirus. The authors suggested that the approach could potentially be generalized to other disease states and immunological phenotypes.

The cohort was made up of 500 to 850 healthy bone marrow donors. Cohort members were all nominally healthy when sampled, although unrecorded immune exposures were likely present. The donor tested CMV seropositive, placing the donor among the 289 seropositive members of the cohort. A peripheral blood sample was collected from each donor, and TCR beta sequencing was performed on peripheral blood mononuclear cells. Genomic DNA was extracted from the blood cell samples with the Qiagen DNeasy Blood Extraction Kit. About this clone: This receptor's antigen is unknown. Compared with germline, one end of the junction differs, possibly owing to a read error. Within the sample, other DNA sequences also encode this same CDR3.

Including cysteine and phenylalanine, the CDR3 has 13 amino acids. CDR3 DNA only is kept here, 39 bases in frame from base 1. The germline V gene gives CDR1 as LGHNA and CDR2 as YSLEER. Libraries were built with the immunoSEQ multiplex PCR assay. For the multiplex PCR, a mixture combining 60 forward primers for TCR Vbeta segments and 13 reverse primers for TCR Jbeta segments was used. The CDR3 region of rearranged TCR beta genes was amplified from genomic DNA with a multiplex PCR assay. On the Illumina HiSeq System, the amplified TCR beta libraries were sequenced as 87-base-pair reads. Per the source publication's procedure: In a later analysis, 77 million or so unique TCR beta chains were counted across the approximately 640 repertoires, and roughly 9.9 million of these chains were shared by at least two donors. Raw reads were error-corrected and collapsed into unique sequences by a nearest-neighbor algorithm in which closely related sequences were merged to remove PCR and sequencing errors. V, D and J gene segments were assigned by aligning CDR3 sequences to IMGT reference sequences. For a sequence to be retained, at least a six-nucleotide match to both a V gene segment and a J gene segment was required. Rearrangements were classified as productive when the CDR3 lacked stop codons and remained in frame with V and J, and all other rearrangements were classified as non-productive. CDR3 was defined by IMGT convention, running from the second conserved V-encoded cysteine to the conserved J-encoded phenylalanine. The earlier analysis of fewer than 750 of the donors excluded sequences that lacked an unambiguous match to a single V gene segment. An earlier analysis of about 590 of the donors classified V segments as functional when productive rearrangements were above 56.7% and as segregating when the standard deviation between donors was above 5%. A statistical classification framework was built to diagnose cytomegalovirus status from the catalog of TCR beta chain sequences. V and J gene assignment, in a later analysis, came from comparing TCR nucleotide sequences with IMGT/GENE-DB human TR gene sequences. The TCRdist pipeline was used in a later analysis to assign CDR3 sequences and most-parsimonious VDJ recombination scenarios. In a later analysis, each TCR beta chain was defined by its CDR3 amino acid sequence together with its V-gene family, and reads without a unique V-gene family were excluded. As a way to deal with suspected cross-contamination and a sequencing artifact, a later analysis dropped hundreds of nucleotide sequences that were highly shared and had low generation probability. For each public chain, a later analysis derived a clonal expansion index from normalized ranks of inferred template counts within each repertoire. Generation probabilities in a later analysis came from a VDJ recombination model fitted to out-of-frame rearrangements, and those results were checked against IGoR. In a later analysis, hypergeometric tests were used to score TCR-TCR, TCR-HLA and TCR-CMV co-occurrence, with a repertoire-size bias correction applied to TCR pairs. To estimate false discovery rates, a later analysis permuted the HLA or CMV assignments 20 times. In a later analysis, co-occurring TCRs were grouped with DBSCAN, and TCRdist sequence similarity was added when clustering was performed within HLA-allele-positive subsets. For co-occurrence clustering, repertoires with fewer than 30,000 or more than 120,000 public chains were excluded, along with roughly 5 repertoires with anomalous nucleotide sharing. What TCRdb holds here is the immuneACCESS table cut down to in-frame rearrangements. Part of the clones is not present; checked against another copy, under half of the missing clones reflect an unresolved V gene, and the others are unexplained. V and J calls and clone size are copied from that table; D and trimming were computed from the DNA. Here the sample has some 180,000 clones; about 80% occur a single time. Roughly 3.1% of the sample goes to the ten largest clones.

The TCR was taken from a man between 40 and 49 years old in good health and CMV-seropositive. The sequence is built from TRBV4-3 and TRBJ1-2, with a weak D call of TRBD1 (6 bases match). Sequencing was done on a sample of PBMCs. This receptor carries the CDR3 CASSQDRRQALIF. The nucleotide sequence reads TGCGCCAGCAGCCAAGATAGAAGACAGGCCCTGATTTTC.